This entry lists 11 T cell receptor beta chains sequenced from one sample in a study of OX40 agonist ivuxolimab in advanced cancers. The library was made by the immunoSEQ multiplex PCR assay. This is the immuneACCESS table as TCRdb keeps it, with only in-frame sequences that have V and J called. A part of the clones is gone; compared with another copy, unresolved V genes explain less than half, and the rest is unexplained. This sample has tens of thousands of clones in its table, and 90% to 95% of those were observed once. The top ten clonotypes cover 2.6% of the sample. The starting material was CD4+ or CD8+ T cells sorted from blood, obtained in a trial of the OX40 agonist ivuxolimab. These receptors were collected from an adult with an advanced solid tumor such as melanoma, head and neck, liver or kidney cancer.

Concerning this clone: A read error may produce the germline difference seen at one junction end. The chain uses TRBV5-6 and TRBJ1-3; 8 positions match TRBD1. This CDR3 has 16 amino acids. Germline V gene lookup returns CDR1 SGHDT and CDR2 YYEEEE. CDR3 DNA: TGTGCCAACAGCTTGGGGACAGGAACCTCTGGAAACACCATATATTTT. This gives the protein CANSLGTGTSGNTIYF.

This rearrangement joins TRBV6-1 to TRBJ2-3; 8 nucleotides line up with TRBD1. This CDR3 is built from 15 residues. J gave up 2 bases and V 6 bases, and 7 bases lay outside the gene matches. CDR1 is MNHNS, CDR2 SASEGT, per germline. The CDR3 sequence: CASSPGTGVTDTQYF. In nucleotides, the CDR3 is TGTGCCAGCAGCCCCGGGACAGGCGTCACAGATACGCAGTATTTT.

The chain is built from TRBV11-3 and TRBJ2-3; D is ambiguous. Germline lookup yields CDR1 SGHNT and CDR2 YENEEA. The CDR3 consists of 13 residues. V shed 2 bases and J shed 6 bases, with 9 bases lying between them. This CDR3 reads CASSLNGIDTQYF. DNA for the CDR3: TGTGCCAGCAGCTTAAATGGTATTGATACGCAGTATTTT.

This clone was seen a single time. The V gene is TRBV6-1, the J gene TRBJ1-5; D gene ambiguous. This CDR3 region has 14 residues. Germline CDR1 MNHNS, CDR2 SASEGT. V was pared by 7 bases and J by 0 bases, with 10 bases between. CDR3: CASTEADSNQPQHF. The CDR3 bases are TGTGCCAGCACCGAGGCCGATAGCAATCAGCCCCAGCATTTT.

The CDR3, as DNA: TGTGCCAGCAGTTTATTAGGGACGTATAGCAATCAGCCCCAGCATTTT. Translated, it gives CASSLLGTYSNQPQHF. The V call is TRBV28, the J call TRBJ1-5; maybe TRBD1 (5 bases). Trimming shortened V by 1 base and J by 0 bases, and 10 bases separated the two germline ends. Germline CDR1 is MDHEN and CDR2 is SYDVKM. CDR3 length equals 16 residues.

The J gene is TRBJ1-4, the V gene TRBV28, with D uncertain. The CDR3 runs 14 residues. Germline CDR1 is MDHEN and CDR2 is SYDVKM. V was pared by 6 bases and J by 8 bases, with 16 bases between. CDR3 loop: CASSRTRGKEKLFF. The CDR3 DNA is TGTGCCAGCAGCCGGACCAGAGGGAAGGAAAAACTGTTTTTT.

J is TRBJ2-7 and V is TRBV29-1; no clear D gene. Germline lookup yields CDR1 SQVTM and CDR2 ANQGSEA. V lost 6 bases and J lost 2, with 11 bases in between. This CDR3 comprises 12 residues. CDR3 in DNA: TGCAGCGTGTCTGTGCTAACCTACGAGCAGTACTTC. Protein sequence: CSVSVLTYEQYF.

The V call is TRBV7-2, the J call TRBJ1-1; TRBD1 aligns across 9 bases. The CDR3 contains 13 residues. The V and J ends lost 5 bases and 4 bases, in that order; junction bases with no gene match: 2. In germline, CDR1 is SGHTA, CDR2 FQGNSA. The CDR3 coding sequence is TGTGCCAGCAGCACGACAGGGGGCACTGAAGCTTTCTTT. Translated: CASSTTGGTEAFF.

J is TRBJ2-2 and V is TRBV4-2, with 8 positions matching TRBD2. The CDR3 runs 16 residues. Germline V gene sequence: CDR1 LGHNA, CDR2 YNFKEQ. The J segment lost 5 bases and the V segment lost 1 base, leaving 6 bases of the junction unmatched. Written as DNA, the CDR3 is TGTGCCAGCAGCCAAGCTGGGGCTAGCGGGACCGGGGAGCTGTTTTTT. It encodes CASSQAGASGTGELFF.

The chain links TRBV30 to TRBJ1-5; D remains unclear. Germline V CDR1 and CDR2: GTSNPN, SVGIG (reference sequence). The CDR3 is 12 amino acids. V was pared by 5 bases and J by 9 bases, with 14 bases between. Here the CDR3 DNA reads TGTGCCTGGCAACTTATGTGGGGGCCCCAGCATTTT. Its protein is CAWQLMWGPQHF.

This sequence joins TRBV5-5 and TRBJ1-3, with 9 positions matching TRBD1. V lost 3 bases and J lost 1; bases outside the gene matches: 11. The CDR3 is made up of 18 amino acids. Germline CDR1 reads SGHKS; CDR2 reads YYEKEE (reference sequence). The CDR3 nucleotides read TGTGCCAGCAGCTGGATGTCCGACAGGGGGAATTCTGGAAACACCATATATTTT. This codes for CASSWMSDRGNSGNTIYF.